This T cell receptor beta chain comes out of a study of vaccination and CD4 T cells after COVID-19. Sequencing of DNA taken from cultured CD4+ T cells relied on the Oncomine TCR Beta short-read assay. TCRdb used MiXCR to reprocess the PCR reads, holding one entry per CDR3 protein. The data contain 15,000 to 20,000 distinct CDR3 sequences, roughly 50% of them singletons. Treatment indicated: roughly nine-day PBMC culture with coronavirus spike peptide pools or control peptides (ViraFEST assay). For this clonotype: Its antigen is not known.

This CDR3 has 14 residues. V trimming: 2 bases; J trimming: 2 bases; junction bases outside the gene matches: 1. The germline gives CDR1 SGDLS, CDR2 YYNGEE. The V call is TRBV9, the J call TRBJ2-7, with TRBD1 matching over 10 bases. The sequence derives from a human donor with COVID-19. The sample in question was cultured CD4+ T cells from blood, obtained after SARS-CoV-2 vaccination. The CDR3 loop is CASSVTGGPYEQYF. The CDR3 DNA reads TGTGCCAGCAGCGTGACAGGGGGCCCCTACGAGCAGTACTTC.